This TCR beta chain was obtained from a study of cytomegalovirus exposure and HLA in healthy donors. Study conclusions and caveats: Researchers reported from a later analysis that most CMV-associated TCR beta chains appeared HLA-restricted.

Primers for the PCR totalled 60 Vbeta and 13 Jbeta. The authors' processing: In a later analysis, 8.5 million to 14 million of some 80 million unique beta chains occurred in at least two donors. Some clones are missing from TCRdb's copy, which holds only in-frame ones; the method was immunoSEQ multiplex PCR. V, J and clone size derive from that table, while D and trimming were established from the DNA sequence. The data contain around 150,000 clones, 82% of them singletons. V was clipped by 4 bases and J by 0 bases, with 10 bases between them. CDR1 and CDR2 (germline): LNHDA, SQIVND (reference sequence). The CDR3 totals 15 residues. Points on this clone: The antigen is unknown.

The sequencing sample was made of PBMCs. This sequence originates from a girl under 18 in good health and CMV-seropositive. The chain couples TRBV19 to TRBJ2-4, with D perhaps TRBD2 (6 bases). The CDR3 DNA sequence: TGTGCCAGTAGTAGGTGGGGGGTAGCCAAAAACATTCAGTACTTC. Protein product: CASSRWGVAKNIQYF.